The 27 T cell receptor beta chains below were found in one sample sequenced in a study of blood T cells in healthy people across ages. Using a J-beta primer mix together with a sample-barcoded 5' primer, a second PCR was run for roughly 6 to 12 cycles. Each CDR3 protein gets one entry after TCRdb re-called the 5' RACE reads with MiXCR. The profile covers about 810,000 distinct CDR3 sequences, with around 36% appearing a single time and approximately 13% taken by the ten largest. The sequenced sample was blood. These receptors were obtained from a man between 18 and 29 years old in good health.

V gene TRBV2 combines with J gene TRBJ2-7; D unclear. Germline lookup yields CDR1 SNHLY and CDR2 FYNNEI. The CDR3 runs to 17 residues. The germline V and J ends were trimmed by 7 bases and 4 bases, with 26 bases remaining between them. The CDR3 sequence: CASTLPQSSPITYEQYF. In DNA form, the CDR3 reads TGTGCCAGCACTCTCCCCCAGAGTAGTCCTATTACGTACGAGCAGTACTTC.

The rearrangement uses TRBV4-2 and TRBJ2-4; D is unresolved. The J call may be wrong; the DNA end is better matched by TRBJ2-5. CDR3 size: 15 residues. The V gene's germline CDR1 is LGHNA and CDR2 YNFKEQ. CDR3 in DNA: TGTGCCAGCAGCCAAGAAGGGCAGGCGCAAGAGACCCAGTACTTC. Translated, it gives CASSQEGQAQETQYF.

This chain joins TRBV20-1 and TRBJ2-5; 11 bases line up with TRBD2. The CDR3 is made up of 16 amino acids. V trimming: 5 bases; J trimming: 0 bases; junction bases outside the gene matches: 8. The germline V gene has CDR1 DFQATT and CDR2 SNEGSKA (reference sequence). The CDR3 loop reads CSASRGTSGNQETQYF. CDR3 nucleotides: TGCAGTGCTTCCCGAGGGACTAGCGGAAACCAAGAGACCCAGTACTTC.

J is TRBJ2-1 and V is TRBV2, with no clear D. This CDR3 has 10 amino acids. Trimming removed 7 bases at V and 9 bases at J, with 7 bases between. CDR1 and CDR2 (germline): SNHLY, FYNNEI. The CDR3 region has the DNA TGTGCCAGCATGATGGGTGAGCAGTTCTTC. Translated, it gives CASMMGEQFF. The variable domain in full, completed from reference TRBV2 and TRBJ2-1, reads EPEVTQTPSHQVTQMGQEVILRCVPISNHLYFYWYRQILGQKVEFLVSFYNNEISEKSEIFDDQFSVERPDGSNFTLKIRSTKLEDSAMYFCASMMGEQFFGPGTRLTVL.

The chain links TRBV20-1 to TRBJ1-1; D gene unclear. Deletions cut 1 base from V and 5 bases from J, with 14 bases between. The CDR3 is made up of 14 amino acids. Germline loops: CDR1 DFQATT, CDR2 SNEGSKA (reference sequence). The CDR3, as DNA: TGCAGTGCTAGAGGCGCCTCTGGTGGGACTGAAGCTTTCTTT. Translation gives CSARGASGGTEAFF.

This CDR3 reads CASSFLGTYEQYF. CDR3 coding DNA: TGTGCCAGCAGTTTCCTCGGGACCTACGAGCAGTACTTC. This chain connects TRBV12-3 or TRBV12-4 to TRBJ2-4, with a possible D match to TRBD2 (5 bases). The J call may be faulty, since TRBJ2-7 better matches the DNA end. The CDR3 loop spans 13 amino acids.

The table lists this clonotype with a few counts. V and J are TRBV4-3 and TRBJ2-1; D gene unclear. The CDR3 has 16 residues. Per germline, CDR1 LGHNA and CDR2 YSLEER. V was pared by 1 base and J by 1 base, with 11 bases between. The CDR3 bases are TGCGCCAGCAGCCAAGGTCACTTCCAATCCTACAATGAGCAGTTCTTC. Amino acids: CASSQGHFQSYNEQFF.

This clonotype was found once. The junction and the germline gene differ at one end; a read error may be behind it. V usage is TRBV14 and J usage is TRBJ2-1; D gene uncertain. The V gene's germline CDR1 is SGHDN and CDR2 FVKESK. The CDR3 spans 16 residues. This CDR3 reads CTSSQVQASSYNEQFF. The CDR3 DNA sequence: TGTACCAGCAGCCAAGTGCAGGCTAGCTCCTACAATGAGCAGTTCTTC.

The V and J genes are TRBV6-2 or TRBV6-3 and TRBJ2-5; D call uncertain. Deletions cut 6 bases from V and 0 bases from J, with 11 bases between. Germline values: CDR1 MNHEY, CDR2 SVGEGT. The CDR3 has 14 amino acids. The CDR3 is CASRLRLYQETQYF. The DNA of the CDR3 is TGTGCCAGCAGATTACGACTGTACCAAGAGACCCAGTACTTC.

This chain connects TRBV29-1 to TRBJ1-1; D unclear. Germline values: CDR1 SQVTM, CDR2 ANQGSEA. V lost 2 bases and J 2 bases, leaving 9 bases between the germline ends. This CDR3 comprises 13 residues. Here the CDR3 DNA reads TGCAGCGTTGAACAGCGGCTCAACACTGAAGCTTTCTTT. It is translated as CSVEQRLNTEAFF.

The V gene is TRBV15, the J gene TRBJ1-2; D is unclear. This CDR3 region has 16 residues. Germline V gives CDR1 LNHNV, CDR2 YYDKDF (reference sequence). Deletions cut 0 bases from V and 4 bases from J, with 15 bases between. In DNA form, the CDR3 reads TGTGCCACCAGCAGAGATCGGAAGGGCCCCTCCTATGGCTACACCTTC. Translated: CATSRDRKGPSYGYTF.

This clonotype was recorded a few times. The chain links TRBV29-1 to TRBJ1-4; the match to TRBD1 covers 7 bases. Germline V lookup: CDR1 SQVTM, CDR2 ANQGSEA. V shed 6 bases, J shed 8 bases, and the junction held 12 bases outside the gene matches. CDR3 length: 14 amino acids. The DNA of the CDR3 is TGCAGCGTGGCCCGAGGGACAGAAGGGGAAAAACTGTTTTTT. Its translation is CSVARGTEGEKLFF.

V is TRBV20-1 and J is TRBJ1-5, with a weak D call TRBD1 (5 bases). The CDR3 contains 17 residues. Germline V gives CDR1 DFQATT, CDR2 SNEGSKA (reference sequence). The V and J ends lost 0 bases and 0 bases respectively, with 15 bases between them. For the CDR3, the DNA is TGCAGTGCTAGAGATTGGCAGGGAAAATATAGCAATCAGCCCCAGCATTTT. It codes for CSARDWQGKYSNQPQHF.

For this clonotype: It may be a read error: a sequence one base away is much more abundant. The chain uses TRBV4-3 and TRBJ1-2; a weak D match, TRBD1 (5 bases). Germline loops: CDR1 LGHNA, CDR2 YSLEER. Trimming removed 0 bases at V and 4 bases at J, with 18 bases between. The CDR3 is 17 amino acids. In DNA form, the CDR3 reads TGCGCCAGCAGCCAAGATTTCGTCCCAGGGAGCGCCTATGGCTACACCTTC. It encodes CASSQDFVPGSAYGYTF.

The chain is built from TRBV4-1 and TRBJ1-2, with D perhaps matching TRBD1 (5 bases). V lost 4 bases and J 6 bases, leaving 21 bases between the germline ends. Germline V gives CDR1 MGHRA, CDR2 YSYEKL. This CDR3 region has 16 residues. CDR3 region: CASSLQERGTYNGYTF. The CDR3 region has the DNA TGCGCCAGCAGCCTCCAAGAGAGGGGCACGTACAATGGCTACACCTTC.

This clonotype showed up many times. The rearrangement joins TRBV24-1 to TRBJ1-6, with 7 positions matching TRBD1. The germline V gene has CDR1 KGHDR and CDR2 SFDVKD. The CDR3 runs 13 residues. Trimming cost V 5 bases and J 9 bases; bases outside gene matches: 3. The CDR3 loop is CATSAGGSSPLHF. CDR3 sequence (DNA): TGTGCCACCAGTGCAGGGGGGTCTTCACCCCTCCACTTT.

The V and J genes are TRBV4-1 and TRBJ1-6; perhaps TRBD1 as D (5 bases). Germline V lookup: CDR1 MGHRA, CDR2 YSYEKL. V lost 1 base to trimming and J lost 0 bases, with 10 bases between them. The CDR3 covers 17 residues. CDR3: CASSQVGGSSYNSPLHF. The CDR3 nucleotides read TGCGCCAGCAGCCAAGTGGGGGGTAGCTCCTATAATTCACCCCTCCACTTT.

This clonotype occurred once. The junction shows a germline mismatch at one end, possibly a read error. The chain couples TRBV4-1 to TRBJ2-1; D gene uncertain. CDR3 length: 12 residues. CDR1 and CDR2 (germline): MGHRA, YSYEKL. Here the CDR3 reads CASSPQGNKQFF. In DNA, the CDR3 is TGCGCCAGCAGCCCCCAAGGCAATAAGCAGTTCTTC.

This clonotype was detected a few times. The rearrangement uses TRBV12-3 or TRBV12-4 and TRBJ1-2; D not certain. The CDR3 is 13 residues long. V lost 5 bases and J lost 5, with 12 bases in between. In DNA, the CDR3 is TGTGCCAGCAGTCCAACCGCCGGGTATGGCTACACCTTC. Translated: CASSPTAGYGYTF.

This clonotype came up once. The rearrangement joins TRBV7-2 to TRBJ2-5, with D perhaps matching TRBD1 or TRBD2 (7 bases each). The CDR3 extends over 15 amino acids. The germline CDR1 and CDR2 sequences are SGHTA and FQGNSA. Between the trimmed V and J ends, which lost 7 bases and 11 bases, there was a span of 26 bases. In DNA form, the CDR3 reads TGTGCCAGCACCCTGACAGGGAGGGCCTACAATGAGCAGTACTTC. It specifies CASTLTGRAYNEQYF.

On this clonotype: At one boundary the junction diverges from the germline segment, which might be a read error. V gene TRBV7-2 combines with J gene TRBJ1-1; TRBD1 is a possible D gene (5 bases). The CDR3 is 14 amino acids. Per the germline V gene, CDR1 is SGHTA and CDR2 is FQGNSA. CDR3 sequence (DNA): TGCGCCAGCAGCTTGGAAGGGGCGGACACTGAAGCTTTCTTT. Its translation is CASSLEGADTEAFF. The full variable domain, completed using reference TRBV7-2 and TRBJ1-1, is GAGVSQSPSNKVTEKGKDVELRCDPISGHTALYWYRQSLGQGLEFLIYFQGNSAPDKSGLPSDRFSAERTGGSVSTLTIQRTQQEDSAVYLCASSLEGADTEAFFGQGTRLTVV.

This chain uses TRBV12-3 or TRBV12-4 with TRBJ2-5; TRBD1 might be the D (6 bases). The CDR3 contains 13 residues. V lost 3 bases to trimming and J lost 7 bases, with 12 bases between them. The CDR3: CASSFGGRGTQYF. DNA of the CDR3: TGTGCCAGCAGTTTTGGGGGCCGAGGGACCCAGTACTTC.

This chain connects TRBV5-1 to TRBJ1-1; D might be TRBD1 (5 bases). The CDR3 runs 13 residues. V gave up 6 bases and J gave up 3 bases, with 12 bases separating them. Germline V gene lookup returns CDR1 SGHRS and CDR2 YFSETQ. The CDR3 DNA sequence: TGCGCCAGCACCGGGACGGCACACACTGAAGCTTTCTTT. Protein: CASTGTAHTEAFF.

Many counts were recorded for this clonotype. This chain links TRBV5-1 with TRBJ2-3; 7 nucleotides match TRBD1. Germline V gene data show CDR1 as SGHRS and CDR2 as YFSETQ. V trimming: 5 bases; J trimming: 3 bases; junction bases outside the gene matches: 12. This CDR3 has 16 residues. The CDR3 region is CASSPGTTRGTDTQYF. In DNA, the CDR3 is TGCGCCAGCAGTCCCGGGACAACCAGGGGGACAGATACGCAGTATTTT.

The table lists this clonotype with many counts. The gene calls are TRBV20-1 and TRBJ1-4, with D perhaps matching TRBD1 (5 bases). V dropped 1 base and J dropped 8 bases, with 14 bases sitting between them. CDR3 size: 14 residues. Germline V gene lookup returns CDR1 DFQATT and CDR2 SNEGSKA (reference sequence). CDR3 sequence: CSARGSQGEEKLFF. The CDR3 DNA reads as TGCAGTGCTAGAGGGTCCCAGGGTGAAGAAAAACTGTTTTTT.

This clonotype was counted between two and nine times. The chain carries TRBV12-3 or TRBV12-4 and TRBJ2-3; 9 positions agree with TRBD2. Trimming cost V 0 bases and J 4 bases; bases outside gene matches: 5. The CDR3 is made up of 16 amino acids. The CDR3: CASSLAGGGASDTQYF. CDR3 nucleotide sequence: TGTGCCAGCAGTTTAGCCGGCGGGGGGGCCTCAGATACGCAGTATTTT.

This clonotype occurred many times. The V gene is TRBV12-3 or TRBV12-4, the J gene TRBJ1-2; D uncertain. Trimming left V 5 bases short and J 2 bases short, with 12 bases between. This CDR3 is built from 14 residues. CDR3 amino acids: CASSPGSSNYGYTF. In DNA form, the CDR3 reads TGTGCCAGCAGTCCCGGTTCGTCCAACTATGGCTACACCTTC.